This T cell receptor beta chain was obtained from a study of T cell changes during pregnancy in multiple sclerosis. Germline V gene sequence: CDR1 LGHNA, CDR2 YNFKEQ. V was clipped by 1 base and J by 3 bases; unmatched bases: 0. This CDR3 is 16 amino acids long. Produced via immunoSEQ multiplex PCR; TCRdb's table is partial and in-frame only. The table has tens of thousands of clones, about nine tenths seen once. Sequenced material: CD8+ T cells from peripheral blood mononuclear cells, taken in the first trimester of pregnancy. This clonotype originated in a female donor with multiple sclerosis, enrolled in a pregnancy study. V usage is TRBV4-2 and J usage is TRBJ2-1; 13 nucleotides line up with TRBD2. The CDR3 region is CASSQGTSGSYNEQFF. In DNA form, the CDR3 reads TGTGCCAGCAGCCAAGGGACTAGCGGGAGCTACAATGAGCAGTTCTTC.